A selection of T cell receptor beta chains follows, all from one sample in a study of T-cell memory formation after mild COVID-19. A single record per CDR3 protein comes from TCRdb applying MiXCR to the 5' RACE reads. This sample has about 350,000 distinct CDR3 sequences, with roughly an eighth found just once. Material for sequencing was PBMCs or a T cell subset sorted from them (not recorded which). All receptors come from a man aged 18 to 29 who had mild COVID-19 (a few samples of this study predate the infection). Cell type and time point are not known. CDR3s include the opening cysteine and the closing phenylalanine or tryptophan. Each record gives: J gene, D gene, clone size, V gene, CDR3 DNA, CDR3 protein. A D gene is named only where the DNA matches it firmly. Clone size is shown for a subset of rows, as once, few, many or a class of expanded clone.

>TRBJ2-3|TRBD2|many|TRBV3-1
TGTGCCAGCAGCCAAGTAGCGGGTATCACAGATACGCAGTATTTT
CASSQVAGITDTQYF
>TRBJ1-2|TRBD1|.|TRBV5-1
TGCGCCAGCGGGACAGAGAACTATGGCTACACCTTC
CASGTENYGYTF
>TRBJ2-1|.|.|TRBV24-1
TGTGCCACCAGTGACCTAGAGGGGTTCGAGCAGTTCTTC
CATSDLEGFEQFF
>TRBJ1-4|.|.|TRBV2
TGTGCCAGCAGTGGTGCTAATGAAAAACTGTTTTTT
CASSGANEKLFF
>TRBJ1-4|.|few|TRBV6-5
TGTGCCAGCCGGGCCAGCTGGAATGAAAAACTGTTTTTT
CASRASWNEKLFF
>TRBJ1-1|.|.|TRBV6-5
TGTGCCAGCAGGGGTAGGGCCACTGAAGCTTTCTTT
CASRGRATEAFF
>TRBJ2-2|.|many|TRBV6-5
TGTGCCAGCAGTCTCAGGGGCACGAACACCGGGGAGCTGTTTTTT
CASSLRGTNTGELFF
>TRBJ2-3|TRBD2|many|TRBV2
TGTGCCAGCCTCCAGCGGGGGGGACCCAGCACAGATACGCAGTATTTT
CASLQRGGPSTDTQYF
>TRBJ1-4|.|.|TRBV5-1
TGCGCCAGCAGCTTGAGCGCTTCCAATAATGAAAAACTGTTTTTT
CASSLSASNNEKLFF
>TRBJ2-3|.|many|TRBV7-6
TGTGCCAGCAGCTTAAACGGGGGCACAGATACGCAGTATTTT
CASSLNGGTDTQYF
>TRBJ2-3|TRBD1|few|TRBV5-1
TGCGCCAGCAGCGGCCAGGGGGCTACGCAGTATTTT
CASSGQGATQYF
>TRBJ2-1|TRBD2|few|TRBV12-3/TRBV12-4
TGTGCCAGCAGTAGACTAGCGGGGGGGGCTTACAATGAGCAGTTCTTC
CASSRLAGGAYNEQFF
>TRBJ1-1|.|few|TRBV5-1
TGCGCCAGCAGCGGGGGGACCATGGGTGCTGAAGCTTTCTTT
CASSGGTMGAEAFF
>TRBJ2-2|TRBD1|many|TRBV2
TGTGCCAGTTCGCGACAGGGGCCAAGGGTCGGGGAGCTGTTTTTT
CASSRQGPRVGELFF
>TRBJ2-1|.|.|TRBV24-1
TGTGCCACCTCGAGCGGGACAGGTAACCCCAATGAGCAGTTCTTC
CATSSGTGNPNEQFF
>TRBJ2-7|.|few|TRBV4-3
TGCGCCAGCAGCCAAGATGAGGCAGGGAAGAACAGTTATTACGAGCAGTACTTC
CASSQDEAGKNSYYEQYF
>TRBJ2-7|.|few|TRBV11-2
TGTGCCAGCAGCTTAGAGGAAAGAAGCTCCTACGAGCAGTACTTC
CASSLEERSSYEQYF